Listed below are T cell receptor beta chains from one sample, sequenced in a study of cytomegalovirus exposure and HLA in healthy donors. The method was immunoSEQ multiplex PCR; TCRdb's version includes in-frame clones alone and lacks a portion of them. This table has under 140,000 clones, roughly three quarters appearing once. Material: PBMCs. These receptor sequences come from a man between 25 and 39 years old in good health and CMV-seropositive. Each CDR3 is given with its conserved first and last residue. A D gene is named only where the DNA matches it firmly. Clone size is stated in some rows and not others, as once, few, many or a class when expanded.

cdr3_aa: CASSGTSSSTDTQYF; cdr3_nt: TGTGCCAGTTCCGGGACTAGCAGCTCCACAGATACGCAGTATTTT; j_call: TRBJ2-3; clone_size: .; v_call: TRBV19; d_call: TRBD2
cdr3_aa: CASSPRQGGFGGYTF; cdr3_nt: TGTGCCAGCAGCCCGAGACAGGGGGGATTTGGTGGCTACACCTTC; j_call: TRBJ1-2; clone_size: few; v_call: TRBV7-9; d_call: TRBD1
cdr3_aa: CASDWTGRTGELFF; cdr3_nt: TGTGCCTCCGACTGGACAGGCCGCACCGGGGAGCTGTTTTTT; j_call: TRBJ2-2; clone_size: .; v_call: TRBV30; d_call: TRBD1
cdr3_aa: CASRRESPSTDTQYF; cdr3_nt: TGTGCCAGCAGGAGGGAGTCTCCTAGCACAGATACGCAGTATTTT; j_call: TRBJ2-3; clone_size: .; v_call: TRBV2; d_call: .
cdr3_aa: CASRGTADNYGYTF; cdr3_nt: TGTGCCAGTAGAGGGACAGCCGATAACTATGGCTACACCTTC; j_call: TRBJ1-2; clone_size: .; v_call: TRBV19; d_call: TRBD1
cdr3_aa: CACRGGFAEAFF; cdr3_nt: TGTGCCTGTCGAGGGGGTTTCGCTGAAGCTTTCTTT; j_call: TRBJ1-1; clone_size: .; v_call: TRBV30; d_call: .
cdr3_aa: CASSLDRGRTYEQYF; cdr3_nt: TGTGCCAGCAGCCTCGACAGGGGGAGGACCTACGAGCAGTACTTC; j_call: TRBJ2-7; clone_size: .; v_call: TRBV11-2; d_call: TRBD1
cdr3_aa: CASSLVASGDIDTQYF; cdr3_nt: TGCGCCAGCAGCTTGGTGGCTAGCGGGGACATAGATACGCAGTATTTT; j_call: TRBJ2-3; clone_size: .; v_call: TRBV5-1; d_call: TRBD2
cdr3_aa: CASSLSRVSTDTQYF; cdr3_nt: TGTGCCAGCAGCTTATCGCGGGTAAGCACAGATACGCAGTATTTT; j_call: TRBJ2-3; clone_size: many; v_call: TRBV5-6; d_call: .
cdr3_aa: CASSRGRDYEQYF; cdr3_nt: TGTGCCAGCAGCCGTGGACGGGACTACGAGCAGTACTTC; j_call: TRBJ2-7; clone_size: few; v_call: TRBV11-2; d_call: .
cdr3_aa: CASSYTGTASTDTQYF; cdr3_nt: TGTGCCAGCAGTTACACCGGGACAGCTAGCACAGATACGCAGTATTTT; j_call: TRBJ2-3; clone_size: .; v_call: TRBV6-6; d_call: TRBD1
cdr3_aa: CASSTGDRLAGYTF; cdr3_nt: TGTGCCAGTAGTACGGGGGACAGGCTGGCTGGCTACACCTTC; j_call: TRBJ1-2; clone_size: .; v_call: TRBV19; d_call: TRBD1
cdr3_aa: CASSLTSGATSSYNEQFF; cdr3_nt: TGTGCCAGCAGCTTGACTAGCGGGGCCACCAGCTCCTACAATGAGCAGTTCTTC; j_call: TRBJ2-1; clone_size: .; v_call: TRBV7-9; d_call: TRBD2
cdr3_aa: CAISGGPDRINYGYTF; cdr3_nt: TGTGCCATCAGTGGAGGTCCGGACAGAATTAACTATGGCTACACCTTC; j_call: TRBJ1-2; clone_size: .; v_call: TRBV10-3; d_call: .
cdr3_aa: CASSLTFRDRGNEQYF; cdr3_nt: TGTGCCAGCAGCCTCACTTTCCGGGACAGGGGGAACGAGCAGTACTTC; j_call: TRBJ2-7; clone_size: .; v_call: TRBV14; d_call: TRBD1
cdr3_aa: CASSVLWRGSVDTQYF; cdr3_nt: TGTGCCAGTAGTGTCCTCTGGCGGGGGTCGGTAGATACGCAGTATTTT; j_call: TRBJ2-3; clone_size: once; v_call: TRBV19; d_call: TRBD2
cdr3_aa: CASSTGLAEGYTF; cdr3_nt: TGTGCCAGCAGTACCGGATTGGCGGAAGGCTACACCTTC; j_call: TRBJ1-2; clone_size: .; v_call: TRBV6-5; d_call: .